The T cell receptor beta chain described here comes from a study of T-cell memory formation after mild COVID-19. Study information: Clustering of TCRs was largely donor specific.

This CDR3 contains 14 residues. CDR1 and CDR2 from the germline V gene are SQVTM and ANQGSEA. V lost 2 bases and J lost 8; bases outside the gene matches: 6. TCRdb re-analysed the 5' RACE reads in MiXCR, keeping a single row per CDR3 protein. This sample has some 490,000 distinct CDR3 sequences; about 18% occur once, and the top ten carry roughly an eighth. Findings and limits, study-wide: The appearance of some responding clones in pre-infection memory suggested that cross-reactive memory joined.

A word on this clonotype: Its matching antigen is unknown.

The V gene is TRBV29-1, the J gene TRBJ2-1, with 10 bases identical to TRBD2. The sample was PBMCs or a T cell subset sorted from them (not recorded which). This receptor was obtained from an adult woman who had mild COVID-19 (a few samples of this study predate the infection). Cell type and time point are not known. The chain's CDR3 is CSVETSGVLDEQFF. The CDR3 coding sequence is TGCAGCGTTGAAACTAGCGGGGTTCTCGATGAGCAGTTCTTC.